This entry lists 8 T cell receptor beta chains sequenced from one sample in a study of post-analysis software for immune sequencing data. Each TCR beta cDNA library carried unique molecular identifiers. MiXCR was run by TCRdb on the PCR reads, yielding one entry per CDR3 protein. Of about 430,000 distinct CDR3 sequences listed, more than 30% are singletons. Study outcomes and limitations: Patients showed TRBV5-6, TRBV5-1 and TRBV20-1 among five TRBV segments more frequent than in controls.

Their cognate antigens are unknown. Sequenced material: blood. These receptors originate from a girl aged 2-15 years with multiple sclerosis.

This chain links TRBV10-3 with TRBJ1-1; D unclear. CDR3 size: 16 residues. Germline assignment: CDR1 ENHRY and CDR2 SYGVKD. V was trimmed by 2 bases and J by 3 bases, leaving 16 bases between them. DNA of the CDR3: TGTGCCATCAGTGAGCCCGAAGCCCGGGGAGACACTGAAGCTTTCTTT. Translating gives CAISEPEARGDTEAFF.

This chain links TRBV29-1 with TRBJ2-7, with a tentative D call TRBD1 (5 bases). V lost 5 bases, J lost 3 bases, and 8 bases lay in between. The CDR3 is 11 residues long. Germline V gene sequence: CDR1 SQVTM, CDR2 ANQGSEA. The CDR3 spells CSVPGYYEQYF. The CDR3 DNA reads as TGCAGCGTTCCAGGGTACTACGAGCAGTACTTC.

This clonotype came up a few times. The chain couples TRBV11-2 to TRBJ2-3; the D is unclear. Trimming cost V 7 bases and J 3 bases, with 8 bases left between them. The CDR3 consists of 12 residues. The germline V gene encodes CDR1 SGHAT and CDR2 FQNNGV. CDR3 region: CASNSYTDTQYF. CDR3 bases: TGTGCCAGCAACTCGTATACAGATACGCAGTATTTT. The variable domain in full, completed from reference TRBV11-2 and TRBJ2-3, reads EAGVAQSPRYKIIEKRQSVAFWCNPISGHATLYWYQQILGQGPKLLIQFQNNGVVDDSQLPKDRFSAERLKGVDSTLKIQPAKLEDSAVYLCASNSYTDTQYFGPGTRLTVL.

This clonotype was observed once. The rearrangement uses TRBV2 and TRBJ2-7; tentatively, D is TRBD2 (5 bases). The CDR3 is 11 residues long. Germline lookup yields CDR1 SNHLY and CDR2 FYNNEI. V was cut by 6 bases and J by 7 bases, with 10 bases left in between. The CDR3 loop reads CASRRDGEQYF. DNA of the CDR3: TGTGCCAGCAGGAGGGATGGTGAGCAGTACTTC.

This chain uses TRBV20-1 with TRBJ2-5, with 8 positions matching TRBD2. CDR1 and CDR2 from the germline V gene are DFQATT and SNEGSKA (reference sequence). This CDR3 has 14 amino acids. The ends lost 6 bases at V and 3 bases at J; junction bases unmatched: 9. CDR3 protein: CSATGRGGEETQYF. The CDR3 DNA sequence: TGCAGTGCCACCGGGAGGGGTGGGGAAGAGACCCAGTACTTC.

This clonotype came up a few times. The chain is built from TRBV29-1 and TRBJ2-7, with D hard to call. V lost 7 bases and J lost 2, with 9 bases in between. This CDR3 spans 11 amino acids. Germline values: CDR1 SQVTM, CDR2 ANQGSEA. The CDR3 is CSGRDTYEQYF. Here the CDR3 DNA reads TGCAGCGGTCGAGACACCTACGAGCAGTACTTC.

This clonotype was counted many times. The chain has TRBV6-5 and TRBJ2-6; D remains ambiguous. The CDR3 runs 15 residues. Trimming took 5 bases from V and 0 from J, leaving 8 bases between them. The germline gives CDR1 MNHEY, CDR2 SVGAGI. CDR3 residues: CASSKEISGANVLTF. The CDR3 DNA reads TGTGCCAGCAGTAAAGAGATCTCTGGGGCCAACGTCCTGACTTTC.

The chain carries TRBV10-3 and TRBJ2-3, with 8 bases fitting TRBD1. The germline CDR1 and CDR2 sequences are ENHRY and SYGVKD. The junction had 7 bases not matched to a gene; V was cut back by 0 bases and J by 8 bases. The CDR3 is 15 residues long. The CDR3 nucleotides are TGTGCCATCAGTGAGTCAGGTAGACAGGGGCCTACGCAGTATTTT. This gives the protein CAISESGRQGPTQYF.